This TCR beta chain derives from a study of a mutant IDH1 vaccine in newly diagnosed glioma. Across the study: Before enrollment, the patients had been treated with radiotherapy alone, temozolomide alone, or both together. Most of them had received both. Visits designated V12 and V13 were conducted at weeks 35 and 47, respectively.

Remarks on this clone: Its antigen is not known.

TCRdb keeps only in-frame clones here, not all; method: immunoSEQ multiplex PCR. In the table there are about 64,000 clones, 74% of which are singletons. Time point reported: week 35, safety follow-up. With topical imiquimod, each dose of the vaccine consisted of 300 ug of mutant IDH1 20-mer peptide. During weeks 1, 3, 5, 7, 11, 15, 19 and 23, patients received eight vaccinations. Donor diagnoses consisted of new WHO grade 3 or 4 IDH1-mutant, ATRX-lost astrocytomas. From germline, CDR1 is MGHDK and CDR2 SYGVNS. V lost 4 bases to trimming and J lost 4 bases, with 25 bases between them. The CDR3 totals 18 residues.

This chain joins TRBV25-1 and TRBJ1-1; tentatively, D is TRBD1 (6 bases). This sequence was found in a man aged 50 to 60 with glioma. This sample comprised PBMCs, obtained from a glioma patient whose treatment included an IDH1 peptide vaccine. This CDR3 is CASSGGAGGARMLTEAFF. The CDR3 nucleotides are TGTGCCAGCAGTGGGGGCGCCGGGGGGGCGCGAATGCTCACTGAAGCTTTCTTT.